A selection of T cell receptor beta chains follows, all from one sample in a study of T cells in tuberculosis. Sequencing was performed with immunoSEQ multiplex PCR; in TCRdb, only in-frame clones are kept and a portion is missing. There are tens of thousands of clones in the sample; more than 85% occur only once, and over 4% lies in the top ten. Material: PBMCs. The receptors shown here come from a donor between 10 and 35 years old with latent tuberculosis or without tuberculosis infection. The CDR3 runs from the conserved cysteine through the conserved F or W. The D gene is left open where the match is weak. Clone size appears in some rows only: once, few, many, or a class for an expanded clone.

V	size	J	D	CDR3	DNA
TRBV2	.	TRBJ2-7	TRBD2	CASSETGTSGMYEQYF	TGTGCCAGCAGCGAAACTGGGACTAGCGGGATGTACGAGCAGTACTTC
TRBV27	.	TRBJ2-2	TRBD2	CASSLYSREGNGELFF	TGTGCCAGCAGTTTATACTCGCGGGAGGGGAACGGGGAGCTGTTTTTT
TRBV27	.	TRBJ2-7	TRBD1	CASSLSFQGALVEQYF	TGTGCCAGCAGTTTATCCTTCCAGGGGGCTCTCGTCGAGCAGTACTTC
TRBV6-1	.	TRBJ2-3	TRBD2	CASSPREVGDTQYF	TGTGCCAGCAGTCCACGGGAGGTGGGAGATACGCAGTATTTT
TRBV7-2	.	TRBJ1-3	TRBD1	CASSLFGQAINTIYF	TGTGCCAGCAGCTTATTCGGACAGGCAATAAACACCATATATTTT
TRBV30	.	TRBJ2-1	TRBD2	CAWSFSGRNNEQFF	TGTGCCTGGAGTTTTAGCGGGAGAAACAATGAGCAGTTCTTC
TRBV9	.	TRBJ1-2	.	CASPGQVSYGYTF	TGTGCCAGCCCTGGACAAGTATCCTATGGCTACACCTTC
TRBV5-1	.	TRBJ1-1	TRBD1	CASSRDRANTEAFF	TGCGCCAGCAGCCGGGACAGGGCGAACACTGAAGCTTTCTTT
TRBV11-2	.	TRBJ1-6	TRBD1	CASSIQGSSPLHF	TGTGCCAGCAGCATACAGGGGTCTTCACCCCTCCACTTT
TRBV6-5	.	TRBJ1-2	TRBD1	CASSYSRTGGGYGYTF	TGTGCCAGCAGTTACTCGAGGACAGGGGGAGGCTATGGCTACACCTTC
TRBV28	few	TRBJ1-6	TRBD1	CASSSPGTGGHSPLHF	TGTGCCAGCAGTTCACCGGGGACAGGGGGACATTCACCCCTCCACTTT
TRBV11-2	.	TRBJ1-1	.	CASSLGRTLNTEAFF	TGTGCCAGCAGCTTAGGTAGGACATTGAACACTGAAGCTTTCTTT
TRBV28	.	TRBJ1-3	TRBD1	CASSFPIKGQLSSGNTIYF	TGTGCCAGCAGTTTCCCCATTAAGGGACAGCTGAGCTCTGGAAACACCATATATTTT
TRBV5-4	.	TRBJ1-2	.	CASSPSGNFFGYTF	TGTGCCAGCAGCCCCTCGGGGAATTTCTTTGGCTACACCTTC
TRBV6-5	.	TRBJ1-2	.	CASSRMGDSHYGYTF	TGTGCCAGCAGCCGGATGGGGGACTCCCACTATGGCTACACCTTC
TRBV4-3	.	TRBJ1-2	.	CASSQRTAYGYTF	TGCGCCAGCAGCCAAAGGACAGCTTATGGCTACACCTTC
TRBV7-2	.	TRBJ2-1	TRBD2	CASSLEIAGYNEQFF	TGTGCCAGCAGCTTGGAGATAGCGGGATACAATGAGCAGTTCTTC
TRBV5-4	.	TRBJ1-2	TRBD1	CASSTQGQEADYGYTF	TGTGCCAGCAGCACTCAGGGACAGGAGGCTGACTATGGCTACACCTTC
TRBV14	.	TRBJ1-1	.	CASSPYSSVNTEAFF	TGTGCCAGCAGCCCCTATAGTTCGGTGAACACTGAAGCTTTCTTT
TRBV7-9	.	TRBJ1-1	.	CASSLVPGTEAFF	TGTGCCAGCAGCTTAGTTCCAGGCACTGAAGCTTTCTTT
TRBV2	.	TRBJ2-2	TRBD2	CASRDRASGYTGELFF	TGTGCCAGCAGAGATAGGGCTAGCGGATACACCGGGGAGCTGTTTTTT
TRBV29-1	.	TRBJ1-2	TRBD1	CSVEAPGQGIIGYTF	TGCAGCGTTGAAGCCCCGGGACAGGGGATTATTGGCTACACCTTC
TRBV11-2	.	TRBJ2-1	TRBD2	CASSSIAGGGYEQFF	TGTGCCAGCAGCTCGATAGCGGGAGGGGGATATGAGCAGTTCTTC
TRBV6-6	.	TRBJ2-1	TRBD2	CASISTSGAYNEQFF	TGTGCCAGCATTAGCACTAGCGGTGCTTACAATGAGCAGTTCTTC
TRBV4-3	.	TRBJ2-2	TRBD2	CASSHRGVGEGGELFF	TGCGCCAGCAGCCACCGGGGCGTCGGGGAGGGCGGGGAGCTGTTTTTT